These 20 T cell receptor beta chains share one sample of origin, sequenced in a study of blood T cell repertoires in COVID-19. Clones were sequenced by immunoSEQ multiplex PCR, and TCRdb holds only the in-frame ones, with some missing. Of roughly 320,000 clones listed, around 84% are singletons. Input material: PBMCs or T cells enriched from blood (not recorded which). Source of these receptors: a man aged 25-40 years who had recovered from COVID-19.

This rearrangement joins TRBV18 to TRBJ2-7; 9 bases are a match to TRBD1. This CDR3 contains 16 residues. The trim removed 3 bases at V and 3 bases at J, leaving 9 bases unmatched. Germline CDR1 is KGHSH and CDR2 is LQKENI. In DNA, the CDR3 is TGTGCCAGCTCACCGATGCCCGGGACAGGGCTCTACGAGCAGTACTTC. It yields the protein CASSPMPGTGLYEQYF.

This rearrangement joins TRBV30 to TRBJ1-5, with 9 bases matching TRBD1. CDR1 GTSNPN and CDR2 SVGIG come from the germline V gene (reference sequence). V dropped 1 base and J dropped 1; count of bases not matched to a gene: 5. The CDR3 has 16 amino acids. The CDR3 nucleotides read TGTGCCTGGAGTGGACCCGGGACAGGGAGCAATCAGCCCCAGCATTTT. Protein product: CAWSGPGTGSNQPQHF.

The V gene is TRBV6-4, the J gene TRBJ1-6, with 10 nucleotides matching TRBD1. The CDR3 covers 16 residues. J lost 5 bases, V lost 2 bases, and 3 bases had no gene match. Germline values: CDR1 MRHNA, CDR2 SNTAGT. The CDR3 DNA reads TGTGCCAGCAGTGACACGGGACAGGGGAATAATTCACCCCTCCACTTT. It translates to CASSDTGQGNNSPLHF.

The CDR3 region is CASSKDGGLDTGELFF. The CDR3 nucleotides read TGTGCCAGCAGCAAAGACGGAGGCTTGGACACCGGGGAGCTGTTTTTT. This sequence joins TRBV21-1 and TRBJ2-2; the table's D call TRBD2 went unverified against the DNA. TRBV21-1 is a recognized pseudogene. The CDR3 loop spans 16 amino acids.

This chain links TRBV6-2 or TRBV6-3 with TRBJ2-5; TRBD2 matches 7 bases. From germline, CDR1 is MNHEY and CDR2 SVGEGT. The CDR3 runs 14 residues. The J segment lost 4 bases and the V segment lost 2 bases, leaving 4 bases of the junction unmatched. CDR3 in amino acids: CASSYGGGRETQYF. The CDR3, as DNA: TGTGCCAGCAGTTACGGCGGCGGGAGAGAGACCCAGTACTTC.

The J gene is TRBJ2-3, the V gene TRBV9; TRBD2 agrees at 15 bases. The germline CDR1 and CDR2 sequences are SGDLS and YYNGEE. J gave up 1 base and V 4 bases, and 10 bases lay outside the gene matches. There are 19 residues in the CDR3. CDR3 residues: CASSLTGLAGGIGTDTQYF. The CDR3 DNA is TGTGCCAGCAGCCTCACCGGACTAGCGGGAGGGATTGGCACAGATACGCAGTATTTT.

This chain connects TRBV23-1 to TRBJ2-6; D ambiguous. TRBV23-1 is identified as an open reading frame with a role that is uncertain. Trimming took 0 bases from V and 0 from J, leaving 9 bases between them. The CDR3 is made up of 17 amino acids. CDR3 amino acids: CASSQSYQDSGANVLTF. The CDR3 region has the DNA TGCGCCAGCAGTCAATCCTATCAGGACTCTGGGGCCAACGTCCTGACTTTC.

This rearrangement joins TRBV27 to TRBJ2-7, with 8 bases aligning to TRBD1. In germline, CDR1 is MNHEY, CDR2 SMNVEV (reference sequence). Trimming cost V 5 bases and J 1 base; bases outside gene matches: 4. The length of the CDR3 is 14 residues. The CDR3 DNA follows: TGTGCCAGCAGTGCGACAGGGGTTTCCTACGAGCAGTACTTC. Translated, it gives CASSATGVSYEQYF.

This chain links TRBV30 with TRBJ1-1; possibly TRBD1 for D (6 bases). Per germline, CDR1 GTSNPN and CDR2 SVGIG (reference sequence). Trimming pared 2 bases from V and 7 bases from J, leaving 17 bases between. This CDR3 is 14 amino acids long. Written as DNA, the CDR3 is TGTGCCTGGAGTTCGAGGGGGAAGGGGTTTGAAGCTTTCTTT. Protein sequence: CAWSSRGKGFEAFF. The entire variable domain, with the rest obtained from reference TRBV30 and TRBJ1-1, is as follows: SQTIHQWPATLVQPVGSPLSLECTVEGTSNPNLYWYRQAAGRGLQLLFYSVGIGQISSEVPQNLSASRPQDRQFILSSKKLLLSDSGFYLCAWSSRGKGFEAFFGQGTRLTVV.

The chain employs TRBV2 and TRBJ1-5; 7 bases map to TRBD1. CDR1 and CDR2 from the germline V gene are SNHLY and FYNNEI. J lost 3 bases, V lost 4 bases, and 6 bases had no gene match. CDR3 length: 15 residues. The CDR3 reads CASSVKQGNNQPQHF. The CDR3 DNA is TGTGCCAGCAGTGTTAAACAGGGGAACAATCAGCCCCAGCATTTT.

V gene TRBV3-1 (or the pseudogene TRBV3-2) combines with J gene TRBJ2-7; D may be TRBD1 (6 bases). The CDR3 extends over 14 amino acids. Deletions cut 6 bases from V and 4 bases from J, with 16 bases between. Germline V gives CDR1 LGHDT, CDR2 YNNKEL (reference sequence). CDR3 loop: CASRPGGGLYEQYF. In DNA form, the CDR3 reads TGTGCCAGCAGGCCTGGGGGCGGACTTTACGAGCAGTACTTC.

About this clone: A read error may account for a junction end that differs from germline. J is TRBJ2-7 and V is TRBV15, with 7 bases that match TRBD1. The V gene's germline CDR1 is LNHNV and CDR2 YYDKDF (reference sequence). This CDR3 is 13 amino acids long. The CDR3 loop is CATGSRGNDEQYF. CDR3 bases: TGTGCCACCGGCAGCAGGGGGAACGACGAGCAGTACTTC.

The rearrangement uses TRBV15 and TRBJ2-3; weak D call: TRBD1 (5 bases). The CDR3 has 15 residues. V gave up 0 bases and J gave up 2 bases, with 9 bases separating them. Germline-derived CDR1 and CDR2 are LNHNV and YYDKDF (reference sequence). In DNA form, the CDR3 reads TGTGCCACCAGCAGAGATCAGGGCCCCACAGATACGCAGTATTTT. This sequence encodes CATSRDQGPTDTQYF.

The sample holds one count of this clone. This sequence joins TRBV25-1 and TRBJ2-5; tentatively, D is TRBD2 (5 bases). CDR1 is MGHDK and CDR2 is SYGVNS in the germline V gene. V was cut by 8 bases and J by 0 bases, with 10 bases left in between. The CDR3 covers 13 residues. CDR3 protein: CASERENQETQYF. The CDR3 DNA reads TGTGCCAGCGAGAGGGAAAACCAAGAGACCCAGTACTTC.

The V call is TRBV11-3, the J call TRBJ2-2; D is unclear. There are 13 residues in the CDR3. The V and J ends lost 3 bases and 4 bases respectively, with 6 bases between them. The germline V gene encodes CDR1 SGHNT and CDR2 YENEEA. The CDR3 DNA follows: TGTGCCAGCAGCTTCAGTATCACCGGGGAGCTGTTTTTT. As protein: CASSFSITGELFF.

The chain is built from TRBV7-9 and TRBJ1-5, with 7 bases fitting TRBD1. Trimming cost V 1 base and J 6 bases; bases outside gene matches: 12. The CDR3 sequence is 17 residues long. Per the germline V gene, CDR1 is SEHNR and CDR2 is FQNEAQ (reference sequence). This CDR3 reads CASSLGRTGEIGQPQHF. The CDR3 DNA is TGTGCCAGCAGCTTAGGCCGAACAGGGGAGATCGGTCAGCCCCAGCATTTT.

This chain links TRBV19 with TRBJ2-7, with 9 bases fitting TRBD1. Trimming took 5 bases from V and 3 from J; bases not matched to a gene: 5. Germline V gene data show CDR1 as LNHDA and CDR2 as SQIVND (reference sequence). This CDR3 has 14 amino acids. The DNA of the CDR3 is TGTGCCAGTAGTGACAGGGGGTCGGACTACGAGCAGTACTTC. Translated: CASSDRGSDYEQYF.

V is TRBV7-8 and J is TRBJ1-6, with 10 bases identical to TRBD1. The CDR3 is made up of 16 amino acids. The V segment lost 5 bases and the J segment 3 bases; nucleotides outside the gene matches: 4. Germline V lookup: CDR1 SGHVS, CDR2 FQNEAQ. Written as DNA, the CDR3 is TGTGCCAGCAGCCCTCGGACAGGGGGCTATAATTCACCCCTCCACTTT. Translation gives CASSPRTGGYNSPLHF.

V usage is TRBV5-1 and J usage is TRBJ2-3; D gene uncertain. The length of the CDR3 is 13 residues. Trimming removed 1 base from V and 3 bases from J, with 6 bases in between. Germline V lookup: CDR1 SGHRS, CDR2 YFSETQ. The CDR3 region has the DNA TGCGCCAGCAGCTTGTTTGAGACAGATACGCAGTATTTT. Translated, it gives CASSLFETDTQYF.

Only a few counts were recorded for this clone. This chain joins TRBV10-3 and TRBJ2-7, with D perhaps TRBD1 (6 bases). This CDR3 spans 12 amino acids. The V end lost 8 bases, the J end lost 6 bases, and 14 bases lay between the germline ends. CDR1 ENHRY and CDR2 SYGVKD come from the germline V gene. The CDR3 region has the DNA TGTGCCATCGCAATCACAGGGCTCGAGCAGTACTTC. Protein sequence: CAIAITGLEQYF.